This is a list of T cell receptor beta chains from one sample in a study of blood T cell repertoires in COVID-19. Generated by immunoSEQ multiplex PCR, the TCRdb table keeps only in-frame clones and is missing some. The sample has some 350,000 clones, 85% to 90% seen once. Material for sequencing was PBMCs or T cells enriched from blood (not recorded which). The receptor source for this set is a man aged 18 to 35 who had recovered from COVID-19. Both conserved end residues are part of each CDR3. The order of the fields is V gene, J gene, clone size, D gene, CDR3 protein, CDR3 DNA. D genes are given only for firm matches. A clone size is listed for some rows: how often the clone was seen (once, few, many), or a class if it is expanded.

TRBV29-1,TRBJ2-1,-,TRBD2,CSVETGTSDNEQFF,TGCAGCGTTGAAACCGGGACTAGCGACAATGAGCAGTTCTTC
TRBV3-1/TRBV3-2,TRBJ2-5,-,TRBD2,CASSQGGAETQYF,TGTGCCAGCAGCCAGGGAGGGGCAGAGACCCAGTACTTC
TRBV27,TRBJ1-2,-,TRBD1,CASLPTATGGPQYGYTF,TGTGCCAGCCTTCCGACAGCGACAGGGGGGCCTCAATATGGCTACACCTTC
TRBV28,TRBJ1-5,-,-,CASSHRDRGQPQHF,TGTGCCAGCAGCCACAGGGACCGGGGACAGCCCCAGCATTTT
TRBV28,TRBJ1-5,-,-,CASSLYRQNNQPQHF,TGTGCCAGCAGTTTATATAGACAGAACAATCAGCCCCAGCATTTT
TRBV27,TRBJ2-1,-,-,CASSPSPYNEQFF,TGTGCCAGCAGTCCCTCTCCCTACAATGAGCAGTTCTTC
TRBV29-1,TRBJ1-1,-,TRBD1,CSVDPGQGARDTEAFF,TGCAGCGTTGATCCCGGACAGGGGGCGAGGGACACTGAAGCTTTCTTT
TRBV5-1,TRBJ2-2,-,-,CASSSGGTGELFF,TGCGCCAGCAGCTCCGGGGGAACCGGGGAGCTGTTTTTT
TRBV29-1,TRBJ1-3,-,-,CSVVRGGNTIYF,TGCAGCGTTGTCAGGGGTGGAAACACCATATATTTT
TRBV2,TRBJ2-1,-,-,CASSSTRGGQDNEQFF,TGTGCCAGCAGTTCAACGCGGGGGGGACAGGACAATGAGCAGTTCTTC
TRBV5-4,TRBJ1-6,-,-,CASSPISSNSPLHF,TGTGCCAGCAGCCCTATCTCCTCGAATTCACCCCTCCACTTT
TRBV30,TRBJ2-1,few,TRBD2,CAWRRRGLASGGSNEQFF,TGTGCCTGGAGGAGAAGAGGACTAGCGTCCGGCGGTTCGAATGAGCAGTTCTTC
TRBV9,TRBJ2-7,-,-,CASSVGRSDYEQYF,TGTGCCAGCAGCGTGGGGAGGTCAGACTACGAGCAGTACTTC
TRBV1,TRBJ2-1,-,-,CTSSLGGAGGWNEQFF,TGCACCAGCAGCCTAGGGGGGGCAGGCGGGTGGAATGAGCAGTTCTTC
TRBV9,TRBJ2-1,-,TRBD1,CASSGHGTDFNEQFF,TGTGCCAGCAGCGGGCACGGGACAGATTTCAATGAGCAGTTCTTC
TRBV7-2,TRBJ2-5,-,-,CASSLLGSGDQETQYF,TGTGCCAGCAGCTTATTAGGGTCGGGGGACCAAGAGACCCAGTACTTC
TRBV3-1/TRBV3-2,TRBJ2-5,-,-,CASSPDHGAETQYF,TGTGCCAGCAGCCCCGATCATGGGGCGGAGACCCAGTACTTC
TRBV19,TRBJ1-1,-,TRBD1,CASRDRGVAEAFF,TGTGCCAGTAGGGACAGGGGAGTTGCTGAAGCTTTCTTT
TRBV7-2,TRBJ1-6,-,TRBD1,CASSLSQGTGSPLHF,TGTGCCAGCAGCTTATCACAGGGGACGGGATCACCCCTCCACTTT
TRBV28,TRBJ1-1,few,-,CASSPPQNTEAFF,TGTGCCAGCAGTCCCCCCCAGAACACTGAAGCTTTCTTT
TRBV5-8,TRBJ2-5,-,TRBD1,CASSSPTGGVETQYF,TGTGCCAGCAGCTCCCCAACAGGGGGCGTTGAGACCCAGTACTTC
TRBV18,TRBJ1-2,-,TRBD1,CASSPWDRANYGYTF,TGTGCCAGCTCTCCCTGGGACAGGGCTAACTATGGCTACACCTTC
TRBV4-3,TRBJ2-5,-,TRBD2,CASSQDRTSRKTQYF,TGCGCCAGCAGCCAAGATAGGACTAGTAGGAAGACCCAGTACTTC
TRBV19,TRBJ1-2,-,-,CASSISSNYGYTF,TGTGCCAGTAGTATATCCTCCAACTATGGCTACACCTTC
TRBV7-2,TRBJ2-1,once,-,CASSLAASRNNEQFF,TGTGCCAGCAGCCTGGCGGCTTCTAGAAACAATGAGCAGTTCTTC
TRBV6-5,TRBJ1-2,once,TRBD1,CASSQGTGEARGYTF,TGTGCCAGCAGCCAAGGGACAGGGGAAGCAAGGGGCTACACCTTC
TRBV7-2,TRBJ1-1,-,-,CASSGGPGMNTEAFF,TGTGCCAGCAGCGGAGGACCAGGCATGAACACTGAAGCTTTCTTT
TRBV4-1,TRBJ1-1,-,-,CASSQDFRSGAFF,TGCGCCAGCAGCCAAGATTTTCGGTCGGGGGCTTTCTTT
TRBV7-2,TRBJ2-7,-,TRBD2,CASSSIASGSGEQYF,TGTGCCAGCAGCTCGATTGCCAGCGGGAGCGGGGAGCAGTACTTC
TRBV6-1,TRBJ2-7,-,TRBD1,CASSGTGTGRVYEQYF,TGTGCCAGCAGTGGAACAGGGACAGGGAGGGTTTACGAGCAGTACTTC
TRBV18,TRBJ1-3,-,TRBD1,CASSPTGVSGNTIYF,TGTGCCAGCTCACCAACAGGGGTATCTGGAAACACCATATATTTT
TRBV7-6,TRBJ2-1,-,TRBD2,CASSLDAATSGRGNEQFF,TGTGCCAGCAGCTTAGACGCGGCGACTAGCGGGAGAGGCAATGAGCAGTTCTTC
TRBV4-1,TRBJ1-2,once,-,CASSPTPTYGYTF,TGCGCCAGCAGCCCGACACCAACCTATGGCTACACCTTC
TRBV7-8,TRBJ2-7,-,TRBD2,CASSGEPSGSYEQYF,TGTGCCAGCAGCGGGGAGCCTAGCGGGTCTTACGAGCAGTACTTC
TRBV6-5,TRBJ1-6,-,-,CASSYTRDIVNSPLHF,TGTGCCAGCAGTTACACCCGGGACATAGTGAATTCACCCCTCCACTTT
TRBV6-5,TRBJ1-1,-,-,CASSYSRGANTEAFF,TGTGCCAGCAGTTACTCGCGGGGAGCGAACACTGAAGCTTTCTTT
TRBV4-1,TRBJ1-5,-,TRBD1,CASSQDGRGNQPQHF,TGCGCCAGCAGCCAAGATGGCAGGGGGAATCAGCCCCAGCATTTT
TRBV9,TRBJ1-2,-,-,CASSVDVNNYGYTF,TGTGCCAGCAGCGTAGATGTCAATAACTATGGCTACACCTTC
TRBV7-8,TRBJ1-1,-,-,CASSRGGNTEAFF,TGTGCCAGCAGTAGGGGTGGGAACACTGAAGCTTTCTTT
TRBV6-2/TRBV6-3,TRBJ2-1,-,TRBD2,CASSTGYATSGGGPAEQFF,TGTGCCAGCAGCACAGGGTATGCAACTAGCGGGGGGGGTCCGGCTGAGCAGTTCTTC